What follows are 29 T cell receptor beta chains derived from one specimen sequenced in a study of spatial heterogeneity in lung cancer. Findings of the study overall: In tumors, expanded intratumoral alpha and beta TCR counts tracked mutation counts.

These receptors have no known antigen. TCRdb re-derived calls from the 5' RACE reads in MiXCR, one entry per CDR3 protein. There are about 28,000 distinct CDR3 sequences in the sample; just over 7% occur only once, and around 26% lies in the top ten. Time point here: sample taken at primary tumor resection. The sample in question was lung tumor tissue, obtained at surgery. The receptors come from a male donor with early-stage non-small cell lung cancer.

This clonotype occurred many times. J is TRBJ1-5 and V is TRBV15; D may be TRBD1 (5 bases). Deletions cut 5 bases from V and 4 bases from J, with 12 bases between. Germline lookup yields CDR1 LNHNV and CDR2 YYDKDF (reference sequence). The CDR3 covers 14 residues. CDR3 in amino acids: CATSPQGINQPQHF. CDR3 DNA sequence: TGTGCCACCAGCCCCCAGGGAATTAATCAGCCCCAGCATTTT.

Many counts were recorded for this clonotype. The rearrangement links TRBV5-1 to TRBJ2-7, with D tentatively TRBD1 (5 bases). CDR3 length: 14 amino acids. Trimming shortened V by 4 bases and J by 0 bases, and 11 bases separated the two germline ends. Germline loops: CDR1 SGHRS, CDR2 YFSETQ. CDR3 region: CASSEQVISYEQYF. CDR3 sequence (DNA): TGCGCCAGCAGCGAACAGGTGATCTCCTACGAGCAGTACTTC. Complete variable domain (other parts from reference TRBV5-1 and TRBJ2-7): KAGVTQTPRYLIKTRGQQVTLSCSPISGHRSVSWYQQTPGQGLQFLFEYFSETQRNKGNFPGRFSGRQFSNSRSEMNVSTLELGDSALYLCASSEQVISYEQYFGPGTRLTVT.

This clonotype was recorded at least ten times. The CDR3 here is CAISDTAGGQPQHF. The CDR3 DNA is TGTGCCATCAGTGACACGGCAGGGGGCCAGCCCCAGCATTTT. This sequence joins TRBV10-3 and TRBJ1-5; TRBD1 matches at 8 bases. V trimming: 3 bases; J trimming: 7 bases; junction bases outside the gene matches: 5. There are 14 residues in the CDR3. Germline CDR1 is ENHRY and CDR2 is SYGVKD.

This clonotype was observed a few times. The chain has TRBV6-6 and TRBJ1-6; 9 nucleotides match TRBD1. After removal of 5 bases from V and 4 bases from J, the junction contained 6 bases not matched to a gene. CDR1 MNHNY and CDR2 SVGAGI come from the germline V gene (reference sequence). CDR3 length: 16 residues. CDR3: CASSTTGTGYNSPLHF. The DNA of the CDR3 is TGTGCCAGCAGTACCACCGGGACAGGGTATAATTCACCCCTCCACTTT.

Many counts were recorded for this clonotype. The chain has TRBV18 and TRBJ2-3, with no clear D. The CDR3 sequence is 15 residues long. Trimming pared 6 bases from V and 7 bases from J, leaving 20 bases between. CDR1 and CDR2 (germline): KGHSH, LQKENI. The CDR3 spells CASSPLPGSKNTQYF. As DNA, the CDR3 is TGTGCCAGCTCCCCCCTGCCCGGGTCTAAGAATACGCAGTATTTT.

This clonotype has at least ten counts. This rearrangement joins TRBV5-1 to TRBJ2-2; D is ambiguous. Between the trimmed V and J ends, which lost 4 bases and 0 bases, there was a span of 7 bases. The CDR3 length is 14 residues. Per germline, CDR1 SGHRS and CDR2 YFSETQ. This CDR3 reads CASSPTANTGELFF. The CDR3 DNA sequence: TGCGCCAGCAGCCCGACGGCGAACACCGGGGAGCTGTTTTTT.

This clonotype was seen more than once but under ten times. V gene TRBV7-2 combines with J gene TRBJ2-7; possible D gene TRBD2, 6 bases. Germline V lookup: CDR1 SGHTA, CDR2 FQGNSA. The CDR3 covers 15 residues. V lost 5 bases, J lost 0 bases, and 14 bases lay in between. The CDR3 spells CASSTLAVNSYEQYF. The CDR3 nucleotides are TGTGCCAGCAGCACATTAGCGGTGAACTCCTACGAGCAGTACTTC.

This clonotype has a handful of counts. V gene TRBV4-1 combines with J gene TRBJ2-7, with D unresolved. Trimming pared 1 base from V and 5 bases from J, leaving 12 bases between. The CDR3 has 14 amino acids. Germline assignment: CDR1 MGHRA and CDR2 YSYEKL. The CDR3 DNA follows: TGCGCCAGCAGCCAAGTTGGCCCCCCGGACGAGCAGTACTTC. As protein: CASSQVGPPDEQYF.

This clonotype was counted at least ten times. This chain connects TRBV25-1 to TRBJ1-2, with unresolved D. Deletions cut 8 bases from V and 3 bases from J, with 16 bases between. CDR1 and CDR2 (germline): MGHDK, SYGVNS. This CDR3 has 14 residues. CDR3 DNA sequence: TGTGCCAGCTCCAACTCTCGTAGGGACTATGGCTACACCTTC. It translates to CASSNSRRDYGYTF.

This clonotype was observed a handful of times. The V and J genes are TRBV4-3 and TRBJ1-1; D not certain. CDR3 length equals 14 residues. The germline gives CDR1 LGHNA, CDR2 YSLEER. The germline V and J ends were trimmed by 2 bases and 1 base, with 8 bases remaining between them. The CDR3 loop is CASSQWYRNTEAFF. CDR3 in DNA: TGCGCCAGCAGCCAATGGTACAGGAACACTGAAGCTTTCTTT.

This chain links TRBV7-2 with TRBJ1-2, with D maybe TRBD1 (5 bases). The CDR3 sequence is 17 residues long. Germline CDR1 SGHTA, CDR2 FQGNSA. V was cut by 1 base and J by 4 bases, with 19 bases left in between. The chain's CDR3 is CASSLDRARAGSYGYTF. CDR3 sequence (DNA): TGTGCCAGCAGCTTAGATCGGGCTCGTGCAGGGTCCTATGGCTACACCTTC.

This clonotype occurred many times. In DNA form, the CDR3 reads TGCGCCAGCAGCCGGGGGGGACAGAATAATTCACCCCTCCACTTT. It codes for CASSRGGQNNSPLHF. The chain couples TRBV4-1 to TRBJ1-6, with 7 nucleotides matching TRBD1. This CDR3 spans 15 amino acids. Germline CDR1 MGHRA, CDR2 YSYEKL. The junction had 5 bases not matched to a gene; V was cut back by 4 bases and J by 5 bases.

This clonotype appeared many times. The chain has TRBV5-4 and TRBJ1-1; possible D gene TRBD1, 6 bases. Deletions cut 4 bases from V and 6 bases from J, with 19 bases between. This CDR3 contains 15 residues. Per the germline V gene, CDR1 is SGHNT and CDR2 is YYREEE (reference sequence). The CDR3 region is CASSADRTGVAEAFF. The CDR3 DNA sequence: TGTGCCAGCAGCGCAGACAGGACGGGGGTGGCTGAAGCTTTCTTT.

This clonotype appeared a few times. V gene TRBV11-2 combines with J gene TRBJ2-5; TRBD2 aligns across 8 bases. This CDR3 is built from 15 residues. V was clipped by 3 bases and J by 4 bases; unmatched bases: 7. Germline assignment: CDR1 SGHAT and CDR2 FQNNGV. The CDR3 sequence is CASSLLAGGRETQYF. The CDR3 bases are TGTGCCAGCAGCTTGCTGGCGGGGGGACGAGAGACCCAGTACTTC.

There are many counts of this clonotype. V is TRBV4-2 and J is TRBJ2-2; TRBD2 might be the D (6 bases). The length of the CDR3 is 17 residues. The germline gives CDR1 LGHNA, CDR2 YNFKEQ. Trimming cost V 4 bases and J 1 base, with 16 bases left between them. DNA for the CDR3: TGTGCCAGCAGCCGGACCTTATGGGAGGAGAACACCGGGGAGCTGTTTTTT. Protein sequence: CASSRTLWEENTGELFF.

The chain combines TRBV4-1 with TRBJ1-4; 7 bases are shared with TRBD1. V was pared by 4 bases and J by 6 bases, with 5 bases of the junction left unmatched. Per the germline V gene, CDR1 is MGHRA and CDR2 is YSYEKL. This CDR3 region has 14 residues. The CDR3 coding sequence is TGCGCCAGCAGCCCACAGGGGAGGGATGAAAAACTGTTTTTT. It codes for CASSPQGRDEKLFF.

This clonotype has at least ten counts. The genes are TRBV20-1 and TRBJ2-3; D is ambiguous. The V gene's germline CDR1 is DFQATT and CDR2 SNEGSKA (reference sequence). The V gene lost 1 base and the J gene lost 2 bases, with 7 bases spanning the gap. The CDR3 sequence is 13 residues long. The CDR3 loop reads CSARGIFTDTQYF. The CDR3 DNA reads as TGCAGTGCTAGAGGCATCTTCACAGATACGCAGTATTTT.

This clonotype was counted between two and nine times. The rearrangement uses TRBV6-5 and TRBJ2-2, with 12 bases identical to TRBD1. The length of the CDR3 is 16 residues. V lost 6 bases and J lost 4; bases outside the gene matches: 6. Germline CDR1 is MNHEY and CDR2 is SVGAGI. The CDR3 coding sequence is TGTGCCAGCAGCCCGGGACAGGGGGCAGGCACCGGGGAGCTGTTTTTT. This encodes CASSPGQGAGTGELFF.

This chain uses TRBV20-1 with TRBJ2-7; TRBD1 might be the D (6 bases). Germline assignment: CDR1 DFQATT and CDR2 SNEGSKA (reference sequence). V dropped 5 bases and J dropped 5 bases, with 19 bases sitting between them. The CDR3 contains 14 residues. CDR3 protein: CSARKLGGRNEQYF. The CDR3 DNA sequence: TGCAGTGCTCGTAAATTAGGGGGTAGGAACGAGCAGTACTTC.

The table lists this clonotype with many counts. This chain links TRBV14 with TRBJ2-4; no definite D call. Germline loops: CDR1 SGHDN, CDR2 FVKESK. The V end lost 0 bases, the J end lost 9 bases, and 3 bases lay between the germline ends. The CDR3 contains 11 residues. CDR3 amino acids: CASSQEAIQYF. The CDR3 bases are TGTGCCAGCAGCCAAGAGGCCATTCAGTACTTC.

This clonotype has at least ten counts. The rearrangement uses TRBV4-1 and TRBJ2-7; possibly TRBD2 for D (5 bases). V lost 5 bases, J lost 2 bases, and 13 bases lay in between. The germline V gene has CDR1 MGHRA and CDR2 YSYEKL. The CDR3 length is 14 residues. CDR3 sequence (DNA): TGCGCCAGCAGCTCTAGCAAGGGCCCCTACGAGCAGTACTTC. This translates into CASSSSKGPYEQYF.

The chain employs TRBV7-6 and TRBJ2-1, with 10 positions matching TRBD1. The CDR3 is 15 residues long. V lost 5 bases and J lost 6; bases outside the gene matches: 7. CDR1 is SGHVS and CDR2 is FNYEAQ in the germline V gene. CDR3 protein: CASSPGTGAVNEQFF. The CDR3 DNA reads as TGTGCCAGCAGCCCCGGGACAGGGGCGGTCAATGAGCAGTTCTTC.

The chain's CDR3 is CASSSGTRYNSPLHF. The CDR3 DNA follows: TGCGCCAGCAGCTCAGGGACCCGCTATAATTCACCCCTCCACTTT. The V call is TRBV4-3, the J call TRBJ1-6, with D maybe TRBD1 (5 bases). V lost 5 bases and J 3 bases, leaving 11 bases between the germline ends. Per germline, CDR1 LGHNA and CDR2 YSLEER. The CDR3 contains 15 residues.

The rearrangement uses TRBV11-1 and TRBJ2-1; TRBD1 or TRBD2 may be the D gene (5 bases each). CDR1 is SGHAT and CDR2 is FQDESV in the germline V gene (reference sequence). The CDR3 runs to 12 residues. V was trimmed by 5 bases and J by 14 bases, leaving 16 bases between them. CDR3 DNA: TGTGCCAGCAGCCCAACCGGGACCGACGAGTTCTTC. Amino acids: CASSPTGTDEFF.

The rearrangement links TRBV28 to TRBJ1-3, with 8 positions matching TRBD1. The V gene end was trimmed by 6 bases and the J gene end by 2 bases; junction bases not matched to a gene: 12. This CDR3 comprises 17 residues. Germline V lookup: CDR1 MDHEN, CDR2 SYDVKM. In DNA form, the CDR3 reads TGTGCCAGCAGGTTTCAGGGGGCGCATAATGCTGGAAACACCATATATTTT. Translating it yields CASRFQGAHNAGNTIYF.

At least ten counts were recorded for this clonotype. The DNA of the CDR3 is TGTGCCAGCAGTCAACCGCCGACGGGGAGGCCAGATACGCAGTATTTT. Translated, it gives CASSQPPTGRPDTQYF. The V gene is TRBV12-3 or TRBV12-4, the J gene TRBJ2-3, with D possibly TRBD2 on 6 matching bases. This CDR3 has 16 amino acids. Trimming left V 5 bases short and J 4 bases short, with 19 bases between.

Many counts were recorded for this clonotype. V usage is TRBV7-2 and J usage is TRBJ1-1, with D unresolved. CDR1 is SGHTA and CDR2 is FQGNSA in the germline V gene. This CDR3 contains 14 residues. V was trimmed by 1 base and J by 4 bases, leaving 10 bases between them. In DNA form, the CDR3 reads TGTGCCAGCAGCTTAGTGGCACCGCTCACTGAAGCTTTCTTT. Its protein is CASSLVAPLTEAFF.

This clonotype has at least ten counts. The V gene is TRBV10-3, the J gene TRBJ2-5; the match to TRBD2 covers 7 bases. V gave up 2 bases and J gave up 7 bases; unmatched junction bases: 7. From germline, CDR1 is ENHRY and CDR2 SYGVKD. CDR3 length equals 14 residues. DNA for the CDR3: TGTGCCATCAGTGAGGGCCCGGGACTACGGACCCAGTACTTC. Protein: CAISEGPGLRTQYF.

In this sample, this clonotype turned up many times. V usage is TRBV5-6 and J usage is TRBJ2-2; D might be TRBD1 (6 bases). CDR3 length: 14 residues. The germline CDR1 and CDR2 sequences are SGHDT and YYEEEE. Trimming stripped 2 bases from V and 5 bases from J, with 10 bases between. The CDR3, as DNA: TGTGCCAGCAGCTTAAGTGGGACAACCGGGGAGCTGTTTTTT. Its protein is CASSLSGTTGELFF.